What follows describes a single T cell receptor beta chain. In the study's own analysis: Amplification from reference gene primers served as the basis for estimated nucleated cell counts. Clones were sequenced by immunoSEQ multiplex PCR, and TCRdb holds only the in-frame ones, with some missing. The V and J calls and clone size were taken over from that table, and D and trimming were inferred from the DNA. The sample contains 200,000 to 250,000 clones, about 85% of which appear only once. This sample is part of a study of blood T cell repertoires in COVID-19. For the study at large: Samples representing acute and convalescent COVID-19 were sourced from the United States, Italy and Spain.

There are 15 residues in the CDR3. Germline V lookup: CDR1 KGHSH, CDR2 LQKENI. The V and J ends lost 6 bases and 0 bases, in that order; junction bases with no gene match: 8. The sequenced material came from peripheral blood. The genes are TRBV18 and TRBJ2-7; 7 nucleotides line up with TRBD2. The source of this sequence is a woman between 18 and 29 years old who had recovered from COVID-19. The DNA for the CDR3 is TGTGCCAGCTCGTCCACTAGCGCGAGCTCCTACGAGCAGTACTTC. Encoded protein: CASSSTSASSYEQYF. The full variable domain, its missing parts supplied by reference TRBV18 and TRBJ2-7, is NAGVMQNPRHLVRRRGQEARLRCSPMKGHSHVYWYRQLPEEGLKFMVYLQKENIIDESGMPKERFSAEFPKEGPSILRIQQVVRGDSAAYFCASSSTSASSYEQYFGPGTRLTVT.